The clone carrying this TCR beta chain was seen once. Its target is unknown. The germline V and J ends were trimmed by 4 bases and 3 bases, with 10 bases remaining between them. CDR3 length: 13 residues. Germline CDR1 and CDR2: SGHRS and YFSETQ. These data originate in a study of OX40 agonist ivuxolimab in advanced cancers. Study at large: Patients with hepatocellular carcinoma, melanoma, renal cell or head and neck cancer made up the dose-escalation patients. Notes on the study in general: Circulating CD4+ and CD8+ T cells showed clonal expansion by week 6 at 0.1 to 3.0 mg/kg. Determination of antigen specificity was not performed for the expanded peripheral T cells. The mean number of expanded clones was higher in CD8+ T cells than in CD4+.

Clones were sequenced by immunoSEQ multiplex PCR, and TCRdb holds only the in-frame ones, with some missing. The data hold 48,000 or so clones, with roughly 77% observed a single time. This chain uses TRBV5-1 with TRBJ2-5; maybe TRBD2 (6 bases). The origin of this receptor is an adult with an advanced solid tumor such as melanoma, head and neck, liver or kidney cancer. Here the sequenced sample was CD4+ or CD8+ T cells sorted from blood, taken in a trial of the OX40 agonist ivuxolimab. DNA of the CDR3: TGCGCCAGCAGCCGTCAGCGGGAAGAGACCCAGTACTTC. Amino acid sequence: CASSRQREETQYF.